This T cell receptor (beta chain) was retrieved from a study of control samples from healthy donors and cancer patients. The V segment lost 6 bases and the J segment 9 bases; nucleotides outside the gene matches: 7. CDR1 and CDR2 from the germline V gene are MDHEN and SYDVKM. The CDR3 covers 12 residues. TCRdb keeps only in-frame clones here, not all; method: immunoSEQ multiplex PCR. The sample carries 150,000 to 200,000 clones, nearly 90% recorded once. This clonotype was sampled from a woman between 50 and 59 years old in good health. Sample: blood. The chain uses TRBV28 and TRBJ2-5; 7 bases are a match to TRBD2. CDR3 nucleotides: TGTGCCAGCAGGCCAGCGGGGCGGGCCCAGTACTTC. Residues: CASRPAGRAQYF.